This TCR beta chain emerged from a study of technical replicates of blood from a handful of donors. The table came from immunoSEQ multiplex PCR; TCRdb's copy has only in-frame clones and leaves some out. The sample records about 80,000 clones, roughly 94% being singletons. CDR1 is MGHRA, CDR2 YSYEKL, per germline. This CDR3 spans 17 amino acids. V lost 3 bases and J lost 3, with 18 bases in between. The J gene is TRBJ1-5, the V gene TRBV4-1, with a tentative D call TRBD1 (6 bases). The specimen was T cells isolated from PBMCs. The clonotype comes from a human donor in good health. CDR3 nucleotide sequence: TGCGCCAGCAGCCATGCCCCCGGGACAAGGGCCAATCAGCCCCAGCATTTT. Its translation: CASSHAPGTRANQPQHF.